This TCR beta chain was sequenced during a study of blood T cell repertoires in COVID-19. Study context: Italy, Spain and the United States were the sources of the convalescent and acute COVID-19 samples.

Trimming cost V 3 bases and J 4 bases; bases outside gene matches: 7. The germline V gene has CDR1 LGHNA and CDR2 YNFKEQ. The CDR3 runs to 16 residues. Original data processing: Amplifying reference gene primers gave estimates of nucleated cell counts. Profiling relied on immunoSEQ multiplex PCR, and the TCRdb table lists in-frame clones only, not all of them. That table furnishes V, J and clone size, whereas the DNA furnished D and trimming. This table holds some 170,000 clones, 80% to 90% found once. The rearrangement links TRBV4-2 to TRBJ2-3; 10 nucleotides line up with TRBD1. The clonotype comes from a man aged 35 to 55 with acute or convalescent COVID-19. The sample comprised peripheral blood. The CDR3 coding sequence is TGTGCCAGCAGCCATACCAGGACAGGGGGTTCAGATACGCAGTATTTT. It encodes CASSHTRTGGSDTQYF.